Following are 2 T cell receptor beta chains from one sample sequenced in a study of blood T cells in healthy people across ages. A sample-barcoded 5' primer and a J-beta primer mix were used in a second PCR of roughly 7 to 11 cycles. TCRdb redid the calling of the 5' RACE reads with MiXCR, one entry per CDR3 protein. The sample yields 1.2 million to 1.5 million distinct CDR3 sequences, approximately 59% seen once. The sample consisted of blood. These receptors were taken from a man between 18 and 35 years old in good health.

The gene calls are TRBV6-2 or TRBV6-3 and TRBJ2-1, with 10 bases fitting TRBD2. CDR1 is MNHEY, CDR2 SVGEGT, per germline. The CDR3 is 18 residues long. The ends lost 0 bases at V and 3 bases at J; junction bases unmatched: 8. The CDR3 loop reads CASSYSGEREGYYNEQFF. CDR3 in DNA: TGTGCCAGCAGTTACTCAGGGGAGCGGGAGGGCTACTACAATGAGCAGTTCTTC.

V usage is TRBV4-1 and J usage is TRBJ2-3; possible D gene TRBD1, 6 bases. CDR1 and CDR2 (germline): MGHRA, YSYEKL. This CDR3 is built from 14 residues. V was cut by 4 bases and J by 3 bases, with 11 bases left in between. The CDR3 DNA follows: TGCGCCAGCAGCCGGGGGCCAGGAACAGATACGCAGTATTTT. Translated, it gives CASSRGPGTDTQYF.